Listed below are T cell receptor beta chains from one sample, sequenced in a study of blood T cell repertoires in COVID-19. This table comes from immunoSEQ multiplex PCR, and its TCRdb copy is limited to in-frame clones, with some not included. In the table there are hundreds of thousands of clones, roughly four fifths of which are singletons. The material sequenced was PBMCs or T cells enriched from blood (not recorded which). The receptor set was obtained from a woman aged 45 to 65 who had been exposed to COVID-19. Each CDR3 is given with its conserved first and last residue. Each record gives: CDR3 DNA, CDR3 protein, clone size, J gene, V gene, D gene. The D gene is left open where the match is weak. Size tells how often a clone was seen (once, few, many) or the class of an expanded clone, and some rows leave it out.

CDR3 DNA: TGTGCCAGTAGTGCCAGCAGGATCCGGGACAGGGTTGTGAATGAGCAGTTCTTC
CDR3 protein: CASSASRIRDRVVNEQFF
clone size: few
J gene: TRBJ2-1
V gene: TRBV19
D gene: TRBD1

CDR3 DNA: TGTGCCAGCAGCCAAGAACGAGCGGAGACCCAGTACTTC
CDR3 protein: CASSQERAETQYF
clone size: .
J gene: TRBJ2-5
V gene: TRBV3-1/TRBV3-2
D gene: .

CDR3 DNA: TGTGCCAGCAGCCAGGGGGCGAAAATTGAAGCTTTCTTT
CDR3 protein: CASSQGAKIEAFF
clone size: once
J gene: TRBJ1-1
V gene: TRBV3-1/TRBV3-2
D gene: .

CDR3 DNA: TGTGCCAGCAGCTCCATCGGAGGGTACGAGCAGTACTTC
CDR3 protein: CASSSIGGYEQYF
clone size: .
J gene: TRBJ2-7
V gene: TRBV11-2
D gene: .

CDR3 DNA: TGTGCCATCAGTGAGAATCTACTGGTTGAAGCTTTCTTT
CDR3 protein: CAISENLLVEAFF
clone size: .
J gene: TRBJ1-1
V gene: TRBV10-3
D gene: .

CDR3 DNA: TGTGCCAGCAGTGAAGGGTCGGGGTATGAAAAACTGTTTTTT
CDR3 protein: CASSEGSGYEKLFF
clone size: .
J gene: TRBJ1-4
V gene: TRBV6-1
D gene: .

CDR3 DNA: TGTGCCAGTAGTATCGTACAGGCAAGCACCGGGGAGCTGTTTTTT
CDR3 protein: CASSIVQASTGELFF
clone size: .
J gene: TRBJ2-2
V gene: TRBV19
D gene: .

CDR3 DNA: TGTGCCAGCAGCACCGGACAGGGAGGCAATTCACCCCTCCACTTT
CDR3 protein: CASSTGQGGNSPLHF
clone size: .
J gene: TRBJ1-6
V gene: TRBV7-8
D gene: TRBD1

CDR3 DNA: TGTGCCAGCAGGTTCGGGACAGGGTATTCACCCCTCCACTTT
CDR3 protein: CASRFGTGYSPLHF
clone size: .
J gene: TRBJ1-6
V gene: TRBV28
D gene: TRBD1

CDR3 DNA: TGTGCCAGCAGTTTCCAGGGGGCAGTGGAGCTGTTTTTT
CDR3 protein: CASSFQGAVELFF
clone size: .
J gene: TRBJ2-2
V gene: TRBV28
D gene: TRBD1

CDR3 DNA: TGTGCCAGCAGCTTGGACAGAAACAGCAATCAGCCCCAGCATTTT
CDR3 protein: CASSLDRNSNQPQHF
clone size: .
J gene: TRBJ1-5
V gene: TRBV7-8
D gene: .

CDR3 DNA: TGTGCCAGCAGCGTCGGACAGGGAATAGGCGAGCAGTACTTC
CDR3 protein: CASSVGQGIGEQYF
clone size: .
J gene: TRBJ2-7
V gene: TRBV9
D gene: TRBD1

CDR3 DNA: TGTGCCAGCAGCTTAGGGCCGAGGTTGAACACTGAAGCTTTCTTT
CDR3 protein: CASSLGPRLNTEAFF
clone size: .
J gene: TRBJ1-1
V gene: TRBV7-8
D gene: .

CDR3 DNA: TGTGCCAGCAGCGGACAGGCGGGCACCGGGGAGCTGTTTTTT
CDR3 protein: CASSGQAGTGELFF
clone size: .
J gene: TRBJ2-2
V gene: TRBV5-6
D gene: TRBD1

CDR3 DNA: TGTGCCAGCAGCCAAGAGGGGACAGGGAACACTGAAGCTTTCTTT
CDR3 protein: CASSQEGTGNTEAFF
clone size: .
J gene: TRBJ1-1
V gene: TRBV4-2
D gene: TRBD1

CDR3 DNA: TGTGCCAGCAGCCCTGACACGGACTATGGCTACACCTTC
CDR3 protein: CASSPDTDYGYTF
clone size: .
J gene: TRBJ1-2
V gene: TRBV14
D gene: .

CDR3 DNA: TGTGCCAGCAGTCTATGGGACAGGTCAGACACTGAAGCTTTCTTT
CDR3 protein: CASSLWDRSDTEAFF
clone size: .
J gene: TRBJ1-1
V gene: TRBV28
D gene: TRBD1

CDR3 DNA: TGTGCCAGCAGTGCAGGCCAGTCGAGCCTCGGGGGGGCGGACGAGCAGTACTTC
CDR3 protein: CASSAGQSSLGGADEQYF
clone size: .
J gene: TRBJ2-7
V gene: TRBV6-1
D gene: TRBD2

CDR3 DNA: TGTGCCAGCAGCTTCTCTATGAATGAAAAACTGTTTTTT
CDR3 protein: CASSFSMNEKLFF
clone size: .
J gene: TRBJ1-4
V gene: TRBV5-8
D gene: .

CDR3 DNA: TGTGCTAGTGGTCCCCCGGGGATAGTGGGCAATGAGCAGTTCTTC
CDR3 protein: CASGPPGIVGNEQFF
clone size: .
J gene: TRBJ2-1
V gene: TRBV12-5
D gene: .

CDR3 DNA: TGTGCCAGTAGTATTCAGCGGGGGGACACTGAAGCTTTCTTT
CDR3 protein: CASSIQRGDTEAFF
clone size: .
J gene: TRBJ1-1
V gene: TRBV19
D gene: .

CDR3 DNA: TGTGCCAGCAGCGAAGGACTAGCCGGGGAGCTGTTTTTT
CDR3 protein: CASSEGLAGELFF
clone size: .
J gene: TRBJ2-2
V gene: TRBV6-1
D gene: TRBD2

CDR3 DNA: TGTGCCAGTGTCCAGGGAGGGAACAACTATGGCTACACCTTC
CDR3 protein: CASVQGGNNYGYTF
clone size: .
J gene: TRBJ1-2
V gene: TRBV19
D gene: .